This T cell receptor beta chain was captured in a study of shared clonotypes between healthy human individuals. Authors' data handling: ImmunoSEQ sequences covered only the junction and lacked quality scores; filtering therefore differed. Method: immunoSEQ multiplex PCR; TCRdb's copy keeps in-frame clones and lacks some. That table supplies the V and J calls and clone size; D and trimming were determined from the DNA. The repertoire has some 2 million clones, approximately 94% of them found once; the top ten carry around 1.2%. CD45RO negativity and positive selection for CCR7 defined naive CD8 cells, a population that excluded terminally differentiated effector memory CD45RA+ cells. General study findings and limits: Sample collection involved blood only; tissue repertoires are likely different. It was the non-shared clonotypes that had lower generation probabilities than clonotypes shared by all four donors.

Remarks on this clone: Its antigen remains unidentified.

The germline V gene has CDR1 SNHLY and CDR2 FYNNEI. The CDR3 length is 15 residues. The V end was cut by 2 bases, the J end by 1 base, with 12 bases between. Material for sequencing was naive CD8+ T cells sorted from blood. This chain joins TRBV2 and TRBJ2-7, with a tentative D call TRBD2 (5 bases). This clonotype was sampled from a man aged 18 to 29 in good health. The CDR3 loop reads CASSEFALGSYEQYF. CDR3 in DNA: TGTGCCAGCAGTGAATTTGCACTAGGGTCCTACGAGCAGTACTTC.